The 24 T cell receptor beta chains below all came from one sample that was sequenced in a study of blood T cells in healthy people across ages. It was with a sample-barcoded 5' primer and a J-beta primer mix that a second PCR of roughly 6 to 12 cycles was run. TCRdb redid the calling of the 5' RACE reads with MiXCR, one entry per CDR3 protein. The table lists 1,800,000 or so distinct CDR3 sequences, about two fifths of them singletons, with approximately 22% in the top ten. Sequenced sample: blood. These receptors all stem from a human donor in good health.

The rearrangement links TRBV12-3 or TRBV12-4 to TRBJ2-5, with 9 nucleotides matching TRBD2. The ends lost 6 bases at V and 3 bases at J; junction bases unmatched: 8. The CDR3 has 15 residues. The CDR3 nucleotides are TGTGCCAGCAGCTACAGCGGGGGGACCGAAGAGACCCAGTACTTC. Translation gives CASSYSGGTEETQYF.

This rearrangement joins TRBV7-6 to TRBJ1-2, with D perhaps matching TRBD1 (5 bases). Between the trimmed V and J ends, which lost 1 base and 5 bases, there was a span of 17 bases. This CDR3 spans 16 amino acids. Germline V lookup: CDR1 SGHVS, CDR2 FNYEAQ. This chain's CDR3 is CASSLESRPGRYGYTF. Here the CDR3 DNA reads TGTGCCAGCAGCTTAGAATCACGTCCAGGGAGGTATGGCTACACCTTC.

Only a few counts were recorded for this clonotype. V and J are TRBV12-3 or TRBV12-4 and TRBJ1-1, with no clear D. This CDR3 has 12 amino acids. V was clipped by 8 bases and J by 5 bases, with 12 bases between them. CDR3 amino acids: CASSDRRTEAFF. The CDR3, as DNA: TGTGCCAGCTCGGATAGGCGTACTGAAGCTTTCTTT.

V is TRBV28 and J is TRBJ1-4, with a tentative D call TRBD1 (5 bases). Germline V gene data show CDR1 as MDHEN and CDR2 as SYDVKM. Trimming stripped 0 bases from V and 12 bases from J, with 5 bases between. This CDR3 comprises 11 residues. In DNA, the CDR3 is TGTGCCAGCAGTTTATGGGGGGAACTGTTTTTT. Residues: CASSLWGELFF.

The rearrangement links TRBV12-3 or TRBV12-4 to TRBJ1-2; perhaps TRBD1 as D (5 bases). V was cut by 7 bases and J by 11 bases, with 14 bases left in between. The length of the CDR3 is 11 residues. The DNA of the CDR3 is TGTGCCAGCACTCGGATGGGGACTTACACCTTC. It specifies CASTRMGTYTF.

This clonotype was seen only a few times. This sequence joins TRBV4-2 and TRBJ2-5; 10 positions match TRBD1. Germline V CDR1 and CDR2: LGHNA, YNFKEQ. The CDR3 covers 18 residues. The V segment lost 5 bases and the J segment 0 bases; nucleotides outside the gene matches: 12. The CDR3 DNA follows: TGTGCCAGCAGCTTACGCAACCCCGGGACAGGGGACCAAGAGACCCAGTACTTC. Translating gives CASSLRNPGTGDQETQYF.

This chain connects TRBV29-1 to TRBJ1-4; 9 nucleotides match TRBD1. Germline V gene data show CDR1 as SQVTM and CDR2 as ANQGSEA. The J segment lost 5 bases and the V segment lost 6 bases, leaving 7 bases of the junction unmatched. This CDR3 contains 14 residues. The CDR3 region has the DNA TGCAGCGTCACCAACACAGGGGGCAATGAAAAACTGTTTTTT. It specifies CSVTNTGGNEKLFF. Drawing the rest from reference TRBV29-1 and TRBJ1-4, the complete variable domain is SAVISQKPSRDICQRGTSLTIQCQVDSQVTMMFWYRQQPGQSLTLIATANQGSEATYESGFVIDKFPISRPNLTFSTLTVSNMSPEDSSIYLCSVTNTGGNEKLFFGSGTQLSVL.

This chain uses TRBV7-6 with TRBJ2-1; the D gene is possibly TRBD2 (6 bases). Trimming took 1 base from V and 15 from J, leaving 19 bases between them. CDR1 and CDR2 (germline): SGHVS, FNYEAQ. This CDR3 comprises 14 residues. CDR3 amino acids: CASSLGPLEGMWFF. In nucleotides, the CDR3 is TGTGCCAGCAGCTTAGGCCCCTTGGAGGGGATGTGGTTCTTC.

The table lists this clonotype with a count of one. The rearrangement links TRBV20-1 to TRBJ2-4; a possible D gene is TRBD1 (6 bases). The germline V gene has CDR1 DFQATT and CDR2 SNEGSKA (reference sequence). V was trimmed by 0 bases and J by 13 bases, leaving 22 bases between them. This CDR3 is 15 amino acids long. CDR3 DNA: TGCAGTGCTAGAGATGTAGGGAAGGGACACAATGAGCAGTACTTC. As protein: CSARDVGKGHNEQYF.

The chain links TRBV20-1 to TRBJ2-1; weak D call: TRBD2 (6 bases). Germline-derived CDR1 and CDR2 are DFQATT and SNEGSKA (reference sequence). V lost 8 bases and J 4 bases, leaving 18 bases between the germline ends. The CDR3 covers 14 residues. The CDR3 DNA reads as TGCAGTTTTTTGTATAGCGGACATTACAATGAGCAGTTCTTC. Amino acids: CSFLYSGHYNEQFF.

The chain joins TRBV5-6 to TRBJ1-5; possibly TRBD1 for D (5 bases). Trimming left V 1 base short and J 5 bases short, with 13 bases between. CDR1 and CDR2 from the germline V gene are SGHDT and YYEEEE. This CDR3 spans 15 amino acids. CDR3: CASSLSGTFHQPQHF. The CDR3 bases are TGTGCCAGCAGCTTGTCGGGGACCTTCCATCAGCCCCAGCATTTT.

The chain recombines TRBV20-1 with TRBJ2-3; possible D gene TRBD1, 6 bases. Looked up from germline, CDR1 is DFQATT and CDR2 is SNEGSKA (reference sequence). Trimming removed 0 bases from V and 2 bases from J, with 18 bases in between. CDR3 size: 17 residues. CDR3 loop: CSARDPGQWAFTDTQYF. CDR3 nucleotides: TGCAGTGCTAGAGATCCGGGACAATGGGCTTTCACAGATACGCAGTATTTT.

The rearrangement joins TRBV9 to TRBJ2-1; D possibly uses TRBD1 or TRBD2 (5 bases each). The CDR3 covers 13 residues. Germline V gene sequence: CDR1 SGDLS, CDR2 YYNGEE. Deletions cut 0 bases from V and 9 bases from J, with 10 bases between. CDR3 amino acids: CASSVDGGREQFF. DNA for the CDR3: TGTGCCAGCAGCGTAGATGGGGGTCGTGAGCAGTTCTTC. The full variable domain, in which reference TRBV9 and TRBJ2-1 provide the parts outside the CDR3, is DSGVTQTPKHLITATGQRVTLRCSPRSGDLSVYWYQQSLDQGLQFLIQYYNGEERAKGNILERFSAQQFPDLHSELNLSSLELGDSALYFCASSVDGGREQFFGPGTRLTVL.

The chain links TRBV6-6 to TRBJ2-2; 11 bases align to TRBD1. Germline-derived CDR1 and CDR2 are MNHNY and SVGAGI (reference sequence). The CDR3 is 17 residues long. The V segment lost 0 bases and the J segment 6 bases; nucleotides outside the gene matches: 6. The CDR3 loop is CASSYSIPGQGAGELFF. In nucleotides, the CDR3 is TGTGCCAGCAGTTACTCGATCCCGGGACAGGGGGCCGGGGAGCTGTTTTTT.

This clonotype was found a few times. This sequence joins TRBV20-1 and TRBJ2-4; the match to TRBD2 covers 10 bases. The DNA end is more similar to TRBJ2-7, so the J call may be wrong. The CDR3 has 16 residues. Germline CDR1 and CDR2: DFQATT and SNEGSKA (reference sequence). CDR3 sequence reads: CSARDSRAAGGYEQYF. The DNA for the CDR3 is TGCAGTGCTAGAGACTCCAGGGCAGCGGGGGGGTACGAGCAGTACTTC.

The chain employs TRBV9 and TRBJ2-1; D unclear. The germline V and J ends were trimmed by 0 bases and 5 bases, with 6 bases remaining between them. CDR1 is SGDLS and CDR2 is YYNGEE in the germline V gene. The CDR3 has 13 residues. In DNA form, the CDR3 reads TGTGCCAGCAGCGTAGCCTGGGACAATGAGCAGTTCTTC. Translated: CASSVAWDNEQFF.

This clonotype was observed a handful of times. The chain uses TRBV11-3 and TRBJ2-4; 7 nucleotides match TRBD1. Trimming took 0 bases from V and 12 from J; bases not matched to a gene: 2. CDR1 is SGHNT and CDR2 is YENEEA in the germline V gene. The CDR3 covers 12 residues. CDR3 DNA sequence: TGTGCCAGCAGCTTAGATACAGGGGATCAGTACTTC. Its protein is CASSLDTGDQYF. The whole variable domain, filled in from reference TRBV11-3 and TRBJ2-4, reads EAGVVQSPRYKIIEKKQPVAFWCNPISGHNTLYWYLQNLGQGPELLIRYENEEAVDDSQLPKDRFSAERLKGVDSTLKIQPAELGDSAVYLCASSLDTGDQYFGAGTRLSVL.

V usage is TRBV20-1 and J usage is TRBJ2-1; D is ambiguous. Germline lookup yields CDR1 DFQATT and CDR2 SNEGSKA (reference sequence). V was pared by 4 bases and J by 8 bases, with 15 bases between. The CDR3 is made up of 13 amino acids. In nucleotides, the CDR3 is TGCAGTGCTAACCCCCTTAGGAGCTATGAGCAGTTCTTC. This encodes CSANPLRSYEQFF.

V gene TRBV6-2 or TRBV6-3 combines with J gene TRBJ2-7; D might be TRBD1 or TRBD2, each matching 6 bases. Deletions cut 1 base from V and 5 bases from J, with 15 bases between. This CDR3 has 15 amino acids. Germline assignment: CDR1 MNHEY and CDR2 SVGEGT. The DNA of the CDR3 is TGTGCCAGCAGTTACTGGGGGACTGGGGGCGACGAGCAGTACTTC. Protein product: CASSYWGTGGDEQYF.

J is TRBJ2-1 and V is TRBV3-1; 11 bases are shared with TRBD2. V was clipped by 5 bases and J by 0 bases; unmatched bases: 6. CDR1 is LGHDT, CDR2 YNNKEL, per germline (reference sequence). This CDR3 is 17 amino acids long. DNA of the CDR3: TGTGCCAGCAGCACCCGACTAGCGGGGTCCTCCTACAATGAGCAGTTCTTC. Its protein is CASSTRLAGSSYNEQFF.

This rearrangement joins TRBV9 to TRBJ2-1, with no clear D. The CDR3 runs 11 residues. Trimming pared 0 bases from V and 10 bases from J, leaving 5 bases between. CDR1 and CDR2 (germline): SGDLS, YYNGEE. The CDR3 loop reads CASSVDGEQFF. CDR3 nucleotide sequence: TGTGCCAGCAGCGTAGATGGAGAGCAGTTCTTC.

This clonotype has just a few counts. The chain joins TRBV27 to TRBJ1-5, with D possibly TRBD1 on 6 matching bases. This CDR3 has 16 amino acids. The germline CDR1 and CDR2 sequences are MNHEY and SMNVEV (reference sequence). Trimming took 2 bases from V and 3 from J, leaving 14 bases between them. CDR3 sequence: CASSLTFGQHNQPQHF. Written as DNA, the CDR3 is TGTGCCAGCAGTTTAACGTTTGGACAGCACAATCAGCCCCAGCATTTT.

This chain joins TRBV6-6 and TRBJ1-3; D not resolved. The CDR3 consists of 16 residues. Per germline, CDR1 MNHNY and CDR2 SVGAGI (reference sequence). V lost 8 bases to trimming and J lost 0 bases, with 17 bases between them. CDR3 amino acids: CASSYSTRYSGNTIYF. The CDR3 bases are TGTGCCAGCTCCTATTCCACTAGATACTCTGGAAACACCATATATTTT.

This clonotype was detected only once. V is TRBV12-3 or TRBV12-4 and J is TRBJ2-7; the D call may be TRBD1 or TRBD2 (5 bases each). The DNA matches TRBJ2-5 better at its end, which makes the J call doubtful. CDR3 size: 15 residues. The CDR3 here is CASSPRDRVARTQYF. The DNA of the CDR3 is TGTGCCAGCAGTCCCCGGGACCGTGTGGCTAGGACCCAGTACTTC.